This T cell receptor beta chain was identified during a study of CD8 T cells in ankylosing spondylitis. Study-level points and caveats: Within ankylosing spondylitis blood, a TCR beta motif made up of roughly eight highly homologous variants appeared to be characteristic.

Regarding this clonotype: Its antigen is unidentified.

TCRdb processed the 5' RACE reads anew with MiXCR; each CDR3 protein has one entry. The sample holds roughly 300,000 distinct CDR3 sequences, less than 10% seen once. The V and J ends lost 5 bases and 0 bases respectively, with 5 bases between them. Germline-derived CDR1 and CDR2 are ENHRY and SYGVKD. The CDR3 loop spans 12 amino acids. The receptor comes from a male donor with ankylosing spondylitis. Sequencing input: blood, either unsorted or a sorted T cell fraction (not recorded which). J is TRBJ2-7 and V is TRBV10-3, with D unresolved. CDR3 protein: CAISQSSYEQYF. CDR3 sequence (DNA): TGTGCCATCAGTCAAAGCTCCTACGAGCAGTACTTC.